Listed here is a single T cell receptor (beta chain). The antigen is unknown. This sample is part of a study of memory CD4+ T cells and cytomegalovirus serostatus. Study-wide background: Donors were healthy Belgian adults, some 10 CMV seropositive and 24 seronegative. Whole-study findings and limits: A US-trained random forest predicted CMV serostatus with median AUC around 0.93.

Per the study methods: Out-of-frame sequences were removed, leaving around 2.2 million distinct TCRbeta sequences. The data were produced by immunoSEQ multiplex PCR, yet TCRdb's version contains in-frame clones alone and is incomplete. D and trimming were read from the DNA, whereas the V and J calls and clone size are those reported in that table. Here the sample spans over 40,000 clones, 65% to 85% being singletons. The CDR3 runs to 15 residues. In germline, CDR1 is SGHNT, CDR2 YYREEE (reference sequence). Trimming took off 2 bases at V and 7 bases at J, with 18 bases between the two ends. The sort gate was single viable CD3+CD4+CD8-CD45RO+ cells for memory CD4+ T cells. Positive selection with CD4 microbeads enriched total CD4+ T cells.

What was sequenced was memory CD4+ T cells from blood. The TCR originated in an adult in good health and CMV-seronegative. This rearrangement joins TRBV5-4 to TRBJ1-2; maybe TRBD1 (6 bases). The CDR3 DNA reads as TGTGCCAGCAGCTTCATACACAGGGAGGGCGGTGGCTACACCTTC. This gives the protein CASSFIHREGGGYTF.